Included here is one TCR beta chain sequence, with context. The antigen it binds to is not known. Per-base quality was not reported, and no clone a single base away is much larger than it. All donors were healthy Caucasians. Three pairs of female monozygotic twins, all aged about 18 to 30 years, were included in the twin cohort. Miltenyi CD45RO+ enrichment and human naive T-cell isolation kits were used to isolate memory (CD45RO+) and naive T cells from PBMC. CDR1 and CDR2, looked up from the germline V gene, are MDHEN and SYDVKM. Spanning cysteine to phenylalanine, the CDR3 consists of 14 amino acids. The kept DNA is CDR3 alone, 42 bases in frame from the first base. From V the trimming removes 7 bases and from J it removes 0 bases, while the gene matches leave 5 bases of the junction unaccounted for. The source of the sample is a study of identical twins listed by TCRdb under 2016. Broadly, across the study: To test whether fetal clonotypes persist, this study deep-sequenced TCR alpha and beta repertoires from monozygotic twins, from unrelated adults of various ages, and from cord blood. To rule out contamination, replicate twin experiments were performed at different times with different library preparation protocols.

The investigation overall reported the following: Because the same donors could not be followed over many years, the conclusions relied on cross-sectional statistical analysis. In monozygotic twins, out-of-frame TCR alpha sharing was systematically underestimated by recombination models, although the models agreed with sharing between unrelated individuals. Compared with coincidental sharing between unrelated individuals, an excess of low generation-probability sequences was observed among out-of-frame TCR alpha sequences shared between twins. Fewer insertions were carried by abundant cord blood beta clonotypes; a weaker similar trend was observed in young adult naive repertoires, while no such trend was observed in memory repertoires. Excess twin sharing in beta out-of-frame sequences was weaker because fewer shared sequences lowered the signal-to-noise ratio. Invariant T cells such as MAIT and iNKT could partly confound zero-insertion analyses, though diverse VJ usage argued against this for most clonotypes.

Library preparation was by 5' RACE. TCRdb records Illumina HiSeq 2000 as the sequencer. Template switching added a universal primer binding site, and the final cDNA carried a unique molecular identifier that allowed TCR cDNA molecules to be counted accurately. First-strand cDNA for TCR alpha and beta chains was synthesized from specific primers in the conserved constant-segment region. To control for contamination, every cDNA library carried two barcodes: a SMART-Mk sample barcode plus Illumina barcodes. Two successive PCR steps introduced TruSeq adapter sequences along with Illumina sample barcodes. The Illumina HiSeq platform was used with custom primers to sequence TCR alpha and beta cDNA libraries. Processing in the source paper ran as follows. Unique molecular identifiers were extracted from raw reads with MiGEC, and CDR3 positions were determined with MiXCR. Recombination models were inferred per individual with the repgenHMM and IGoR tools using an EM algorithm. Shared clonotype analysis was performed with the tcR package in R, normalizing sharing by the product of cloneset sizes. Out-of-frame nonproductive sequences were analyzed to study raw recombination free of thymic and clonal selection effects. TCRdb trimmed the raw reads at Q25, called clones with MiXCR and kept productive beta chains. Each record represents a unique CDR3 protein, reported with the most common genes and DNA among its rows. In this record, the V and J calls reflect TCRdb's handling and not the investigators' own analysis. Present in this sample are around 280,000 distinct CDR3 sequences, 8% to 9% of which were seen just once. Less than 2.5% of the sample rests with the top ten.

The same sample was also studied in work on yellow fever vaccine responses in identical twins. From the second report: According to the authors, in identical twins the way T cells responded to vaccination appeared partly convergent and partly personalized. Focusing on identical twins, the study followed the T cell clones that responded to the vaccine, and did so with precision.

This chain is built from TRBV28 and TRBJ1-1; 7 middle bases align to TRBD1. The clonotype was recovered from a woman under 30 in good health. Sequences were obtained from memory (CD45RO+) T cells sorted from blood. The cell subset or site label corresponds to: CD45RO+ enriched T cells. The nucleotide sequence is TGTGCCAGCACCGAACAGGGGATGAACACTGAAGCTTTCTTT. This sequence encodes CASTEQGMNTEAFF.